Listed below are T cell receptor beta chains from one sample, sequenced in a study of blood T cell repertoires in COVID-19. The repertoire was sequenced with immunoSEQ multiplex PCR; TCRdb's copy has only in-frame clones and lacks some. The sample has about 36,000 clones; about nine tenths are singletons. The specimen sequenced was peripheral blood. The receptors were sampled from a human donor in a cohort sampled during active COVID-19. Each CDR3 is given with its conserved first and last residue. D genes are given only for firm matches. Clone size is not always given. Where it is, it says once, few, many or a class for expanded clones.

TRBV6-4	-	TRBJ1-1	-	CASSPAGRATEAFF
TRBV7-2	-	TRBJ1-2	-	CASTPQANYGYTF
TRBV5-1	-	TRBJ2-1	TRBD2	CASSMSGRAALSSNEQFF
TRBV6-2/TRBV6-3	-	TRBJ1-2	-	CASSYSRIYGYTF
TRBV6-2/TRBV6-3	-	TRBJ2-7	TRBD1	CASSRDRSSYEQYF
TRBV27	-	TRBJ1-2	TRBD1	CASSLGVTGVYGYTF
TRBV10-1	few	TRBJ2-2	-	CASSESRGNTGELFF
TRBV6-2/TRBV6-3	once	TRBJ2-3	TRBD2	CASSYSATLAGADTQYF
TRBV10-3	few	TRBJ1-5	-	CAISDPDQEGQPQHF
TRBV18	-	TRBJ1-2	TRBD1	CASSPQQGDGYTF